This T cell receptor (beta chain) comes out of a study of blood T cell repertoires in COVID-19. Study information: COVID-19 samples, acute and convalescent, were from the United States, Italy and Spain. Sample material is recorded as cDNA or gDNA derived from T cells, B-cell-depleted T cells, or PBMCs.

As originally analysed: Estimation of nucleated cell counts relied on the amplification of reference gene primers. Produced via immunoSEQ multiplex PCR; TCRdb's table is partial and in-frame only. V and J calls and clone size are copied from that table; D and trimming were computed from the DNA. The repertoire has tens of thousands of clones, about 86% of them found once; the top ten carry 9.5% to 15%. Germline assignment: CDR1 SGHVS and CDR2 FNYEAQ. This CDR3 comprises 19 residues. V lost 1 base and J 0 bases, leaving 19 bases between the germline ends. This clone has just one count. This TCR came from a human donor in a cohort sampled during active COVID-19. Sequencing input: peripheral blood. V is TRBV7-6 and J is TRBJ1-3; the D is unclear. CDR3 amino acids: CASSLGVGQKSYSGNTIYF. Written as DNA, the CDR3 is TGTGCCAGCAGCTTAGGTGTTGGTCAGAAATCTTACTCTGGAAACACCATATATTTT. Looking up the rest from reference TRBV7-6 and TRBJ1-3 gives the full variable domain: GAGVSQSPRYKVTKRGQDVALRCDPISGHVSLYWYRQALGQGPEFLTYFNYEAQQDKSGLPNDRFSAERPEGSISTLTIQRTEQRDSAMYRCASSLGVGQKSYSGNTIYFGEGSWLTVV.